The 21 T cell receptor beta chains below come from one sample, sequenced in a study of CXCR4 blockade with PD-1 therapy in pancreatic cancer. The table came from immunoSEQ multiplex PCR; TCRdb's copy has only in-frame clones and leaves some out. The data contain approximately 720 clones, 43% of them singletons. Sequencing used tumor tissue. The receptors were gathered from a human donor with pancreatic ductal adenocarcinoma.

The V and J genes are TRBV18 and TRBJ1-1, with D hard to call. V lost 4 bases to trimming and J lost 2 bases, with 5 bases between them. The CDR3 runs 12 residues. Per the germline V gene, CDR1 is KGHSH and CDR2 is LQKENI. CDR3 protein: CASSLTNTEAFF. The DNA for the CDR3 is TGTGCCAGCTCACTAACTAACACTGAAGCTTTCTTT.

This clone turned up a few times. The chain joins TRBV9 to TRBJ1-6; no reliable D call. The ends were cut back, 3 bases at V and 3 bases at J, with 4 bases in the middle. Germline CDR1 reads SGDLS; CDR2 reads YYNGEE. The CDR3 is 13 amino acids. The CDR3 DNA sequence: TGTGCCAGCAGCGGACTCTATAATTCACCCCTCCACTTT. This encodes CASSGLYNSPLHF.

This chain connects TRBV25-1 to TRBJ1-2, with 7 nucleotides matching TRBD1. From germline, CDR1 is MGHDK and CDR2 SYGVNS. V lost 5 bases to trimming and J lost 7 bases; unmatched junction nucleotides: 7. This CDR3 contains 13 residues. DNA of the CDR3: TGTGCCAGCAGTCTGACAGGGTCCTCTGGCTACACCTTC. Its protein is CASSLTGSSGYTF.

The rearrangement links TRBV9 to TRBJ2-3, with 8 bases aligning to TRBD1. Losses at the gene ends were 3 bases for V and 1 base for J; bases not matched to a gene: 4. The CDR3 is 15 amino acids. CDR1 SGDLS and CDR2 YYNGEE come from the germline V gene. CDR3 sequence: CASSAQTGGTDTQYF. The CDR3 DNA follows: TGTGCCAGCAGCGCCCAGACAGGGGGCACAGATACGCAGTATTTT. Full variable domain (rest looked up from reference TRBV9 and TRBJ2-3): DSGVTQTPKHLITATGQRVTLRCSPRSGDLSVYWYQQSLDQGLQFLIQYYNGEERAKGNILERFSAQQFPDLHSELNLSSLELGDSALYFCASSAQTGGTDTQYFGPGTRLTVL.

Sample share makes this clone medium-sized. This sequence joins TRBV9 and TRBJ1-2; perhaps TRBD1 as D (6 bases). The CDR3 has 14 residues. V dropped 5 bases and J dropped 1 base, with 12 bases sitting between them. Germline V gene sequence: CDR1 SGDLS, CDR2 YYNGEE. Written as DNA, the CDR3 is TGTGCCAGCAGTAAATGGACAGTTAACTATGGCTACACCTTC. The encoded protein is CASSKWTVNYGYTF.

The gene calls are TRBV19 and TRBJ1-2; D ambiguous. CDR1 is LNHDA and CDR2 is SQIVND in the germline V gene (reference sequence). This CDR3 is 14 amino acids long. V was shortened by 6 bases and J by 2 bases, with 13 bases between the two germline ends. The CDR3 sequence is CASRKGSWNYGYTF. The CDR3 region has the DNA TGTGCCAGTAGAAAGGGTTCATGGAACTATGGCTACACCTTC. The full variable domain, completed using reference TRBV19 and TRBJ1-2, is DGGITQSPKYLFRKEGQNVTLSCEQNLNHDAMYWYRQDPGQGLRLIYYSQIVNDFQKGDIAEGYSVSREKKESFPLTVTSAQKNPTAFYLCASRKGSWNYGYTFGSGTRLTVV.

V gene TRBV16 combines with J gene TRBJ1-6, with TRBD1 as a possible D gene (5 bases). Trimming pared 1 base from V and 7 bases from J, leaving 8 bases between. CDR3 length: 14 amino acids. Per the germline V gene, CDR1 is KGHSY and CDR2 is FQNENV. The CDR3 DNA is TGTGCCAGCAGCCAATGGCAGGGCAATTCACCCCTCCACTTT. Its protein is CASSQWQGNSPLHF.

The rearrangement joins TRBV18 to TRBJ2-3; no definite D call. The CDR3 sequence is 14 residues long. CDR1 is KGHSH and CDR2 is LQKENI in the germline V gene. The V gene lost 0 bases and the J gene lost 0 bases, with 4 bases spanning the gap. This CDR3 is CASSPPSSTDTQYF. DNA for the CDR3: TGTGCCAGCTCACCACCTTCTAGCACAGATACGCAGTATTTT.

CDR3 sequence reads: CASSIATSGREYEQYF. Written as DNA, the CDR3 is TGTGCCAGTAGTATAGCGACTAGCGGGAGGGAATACGAGCAGTACTTC. J is TRBJ2-7 and V is TRBV19; TRBD2 agrees at 14 bases. The ends lost 1 base at V and 4 bases at J; junction bases unmatched: 3. There are 16 residues in the CDR3. Germline assignment: CDR1 LNHDA and CDR2 SQIVND (reference sequence).

The genes are TRBV11-3 and TRBJ2-1; 9 bases fit TRBD1. The V gene's germline CDR1 is SGHNT and CDR2 YENEEA. Germline trimming cut 5 bases from V and 9 bases from J; bases unmatched to any gene: 14. CDR3 length: 16 amino acids. The CDR3 DNA reads as TGTGCCAGCAGCATGAACAGGGGGCTAAGGGCGGGTGAGCAGTTCTTC. Residues: CASSMNRGLRAGEQFF.

The chain recombines TRBV19 with TRBJ2-4, with 9 bases that match TRBD1. This CDR3 contains 18 residues. V trimming: 6 bases; J trimming: 2 bases; junction bases outside the gene matches: 14. The germline CDR1 and CDR2 sequences are LNHDA and SQIVND (reference sequence). For the CDR3, the DNA is TGTGCCAGTAGAGGCGGGACAGGGAGGTCTTTGACCAAAAACATTCAGTACTTC. This gives the protein CASRGGTGRSLTKNIQYF. The full variable domain, in which reference TRBV19 and TRBJ2-4 provide the parts outside the CDR3, is DGGITQSPKYLFRKEGQNVTLSCEQNLNHDAMYWYRQDPGQGLRLIYYSQIVNDFQKGDIAEGYSVSREKKESFPLTVTSAQKNPTAFYLCASRGGTGRSLTKNIQYFGAGTRLSVL.

This clone turned up a few times. This rearrangement joins TRBV29-1 to TRBJ1-2; 7 bases fit TRBD1. CDR1 and CDR2 (germline): SQVTM, ANQGSEA. J was trimmed by 7 bases and V by 0 bases; bases with no gene match: 11. The CDR3 length is 15 residues. The CDR3 DNA reads as TGCAGCGTTGAAGAGGTCCCGACAGGGAGTTCTGGCTACACCTTC. As protein: CSVEEVPTGSSGYTF.

V usage is TRBV29-1 and J usage is TRBJ2-3; 7 positions agree with TRBD2. The CDR3 consists of 13 residues. J gave up 7 bases and V 7 bases, and 11 bases lay outside the gene matches. Germline V gene data show CDR1 as SQVTM and CDR2 as ANQGSEA. CDR3 DNA: TGCAGCGGCTCAACTAGCGCCTCCAATACGCAGTATTTT. It yields the protein CSGSTSASNTQYF.

This clone was detected only a few times. V usage is TRBV6-8 and J usage is TRBJ2-7; D remains unclear. Per germline, CDR1 MNHGY and CDR2 SAAAGT. Trimming left V 5 bases short and J 7 bases short, with 15 bases between. This CDR3 spans 13 amino acids. This chain's CDR3 is CASSPGQALEQYF. The CDR3 coding sequence is TGTGCCAGCAGTCCTGGCCAGGCCTTGGAGCAGTACTTC.

The chain combines TRBV19 with TRBJ1-3, with 7 positions matching TRBD1. The germline V gene has CDR1 LNHDA and CDR2 SQIVND (reference sequence). Unmatched junction bases numbered 10, after V lost 3 bases and J lost 2 bases. CDR3 length: 17 residues. The CDR3, as DNA: TGTGCCAGTAGTATTCAGGGGGTGAGTGGACCTGGAAACACCATATATTTT. This translates into CASSIQGVSGPGNTIYF.

By frequency in the sample, this clone is medium-sized. V usage is TRBV11-3 and J usage is TRBJ2-5; 12 bases agree with TRBD2. Germline CDR1 and CDR2: SGHNT and YENEEA. This CDR3 contains 17 residues. Trimming at V came to 3 bases and at J to 5 bases, leaving 10 bases not matched to a gene. The CDR3 coding sequence is TGTGCCAGCAGCTTGGGTTCTAGCGGGGGGGACTTTGAGACCCAGTACTTC. This sequence encodes CASSLGSSGGDFETQYF.

The chain's CDR3 is CASSQDWAGSAFDEQFF. Here the CDR3 DNA reads TGTGCCAGCAGCCAAGATTGGGCGGGATCCGCTTTCGATGAGCAGTTCTTC. The V gene is TRBV14, the J gene TRBJ2-1; D may be TRBD2 (6 bases). CDR1 and CDR2 (germline): SGHDN, FVKESK. V was cut by 0 bases and J by 8 bases, with 20 bases left in between. The length of the CDR3 is 17 residues.

The genes are TRBV12-5 and TRBJ1-1; D possibly corresponds to TRBD1 (5 bases). V lost 5 bases, J lost 1 base, and 14 bases lay in between. The CDR3 runs to 15 residues. In germline, CDR1 is LGHNT, CDR2 FRNRAP. CDR3 coding DNA: TGTGCTAGTGGTACATACAGGCGGTCGAACACTGAAGCTTTCTTT. Amino acid sequence: CASGTYRRSNTEAFF.

This clone ranks as medium-sized. The chain couples TRBV11-3 to TRBJ2-5; TRBD1 might be the D (5 bases). Germline lookup yields CDR1 SGHNT and CDR2 YENEEA. This CDR3 spans 14 amino acids. V lost 0 bases and J lost 7, with 12 bases in between. The CDR3 is CASSLDRGAGTQYF. The CDR3 nucleotides are TGTGCCAGCAGCTTAGACCGTGGGGCAGGGACCCAGTACTTC.

This chain connects TRBV19 to TRBJ1-1, with D unresolved. Germline V CDR1 and CDR2: LNHDA, SQIVND (reference sequence). This CDR3 spans 15 amino acids. Trimming took 1 base from V and 1 from J, leaving 10 bases between them. The CDR3 bases are TGTGCCAGTAGTATAGTCGGCAGCGGGAACACTGAAGCTTTCTTT. As protein: CASSIVGSGNTEAFF. Drawing the rest from reference TRBV19 and TRBJ1-1, the complete variable domain is DGGITQSPKYLFRKEGQNVTLSCEQNLNHDAMYWYRQDPGQGLRLIYYSQIVNDFQKGDIAEGYSVSREKKESFPLTVTSAQKNPTAFYLCASSIVGSGNTEAFFGQGTRLTVV.

This clone was observed a handful of times. V and J are TRBV6-8 and TRBJ2-5; 7 positions agree with TRBD1. The CDR3 spans 14 residues. V shed 2 bases and J 4 bases; nucleotides not matched to a gene: 4. The germline V gene encodes CDR1 MNHGY and CDR2 SAAAGT. DNA of the CDR3: TGTGCCAGCAGTTACCTTTCAGGGGGAGAGACCCAGTACTTC. The encoded protein is CASSYLSGGETQYF.